This T cell receptor beta chain originates from a study of blood T cell repertoires in COVID-19. Study in general: In each case, the material was cDNA or gDNA derived from T cells, B-cell-depleted T cells, or PBMCs.

Germline-derived CDR1 and CDR2 are ENHRY and SYGVKD. The ends lost 10 bases at V and 1 base at J; junction bases unmatched: 6. The CDR3 has 13 amino acids. Original methodology: The assay estimated nucleated cells by amplifying reference gene primers. Measured with immunoSEQ multiplex PCR; TCRdb has only the in-frame clones, and not every one. V and J calls and clone size are given by that table; D and trimming were obtained from the DNA. The sample includes 230,000 or so clones, about 79% of them seen just once. The material sequenced was peripheral blood. V gene TRBV10-3 combines with J gene TRBJ1-1; 7 bases line up with TRBD1. The receptor was isolated from a middle-aged woman who had recovered from COVID-19. CDR3 sequence: CATRGGQNTEAFF. As DNA, the CDR3 is TGTGCCACCAGGGGGGGTCAGAACACTGAAGCTTTCTTT.